The text below deals with one TCR beta chain. The data derive from a study of cytomegalovirus exposure and HLA in healthy donors. CDR1 and CDR2 from the germline V gene are MNHEY and SVGAGI. The length of the CDR3 is 14 residues. V was clipped by 10 bases and J by 4 bases, with 19 bases between them. Both 60 Vbeta primers and 13 Jbeta primers went into the PCR. Generated by immunoSEQ multiplex PCR, the TCRdb table keeps only in-frame clones and is missing some. The sample lists approximately 90,000 clones; about 76% were seen once. The chain joins TRBV6-5 to TRBJ1-2, with a tentative D call TRBD1 (5 bases). This receptor was identified in a woman aged 40-49 years in good health and CMV-seronegative. Sequencing was carried out using PBMCs. The CDR3 nucleotides are TGTGCCACCTCTCCCCCGGGGGGTACCTATGGCTACACCTTC. This gives the protein CATSPPGGTYGYTF.